This entry concerns a single TCR beta chain. Original analysis: For nucleated cells, counts were estimated from reference gene primer amplification. Sequencing was performed with immunoSEQ multiplex PCR; in TCRdb, only in-frame clones are kept and a portion is missing. V, J and clone size reflect that table, while D and trimming were determined from the DNA. The data contain about 120,000 clones, about 70% of them singletons. V was shortened by 10 bases and J by 0 bases, with 9 bases between the two germline ends. The CDR3 covers 12 residues. The germline CDR1 and CDR2 sequences are WNHNN and SYGVQD (reference sequence). This entry is derived from a study of blood T cell repertoires in COVID-19. Study-level information: Samples of COVID-19 (acute and convalescent) were obtained from the United States, Italy and Spain. The analysed material was cDNA or gDNA that came from T cells, B-cell-depleted T cells, or PBMCs.

The receptor's source is an older woman with acute or convalescent COVID-19. Sequencing input: peripheral blood. The chain uses TRBV10-1 and TRBJ1-2; D is possibly TRBD1 (5 bases). The DNA of the CDR3 is TGCGCCAAACGACAGCCTAACTATGGCTACACCTTC. Protein: CAKRQPNYGYTF.